The 10 T cell receptor beta chains presented below share a single source sample, sequenced in a study of T cells expressing NK-cell markers. Reprocessing the 5' RACE reads, TCRdb reports a single entry for every CDR3 protein and omits DNA. The sample is made up of about 300,000 distinct CDR3 sequences, and the top ten hold about 4.2% of it. Sequenced material: blood T cells: a sorted CD56 or NKG2C T cell subset, CD4+ or CD8+ T cells, or bulk PBMC T cells (not recorded which). The source is a woman aged 18 to 75 in good health.

The J gene is TRBJ2-3, the V gene TRBV29-1; as DNA is missing, the TRBD2 call by TCRdb cannot be tested. CDR1 and CDR2 (germline): SQVTM, ANQGSEA. The CDR3 contains 15 residues. The CDR3 spells CSVAGLAWVTDTQYF.

Here the CDR3 reads CSVRTGKETQYF. The chain uses TRBV29-1 and TRBJ2-5; TCRdb outputs TRBD1, but without DNA this stays unchecked. Looked up from germline, CDR1 is SQVTM and CDR2 is ANQGSEA. CDR3 length equals 12 residues.

V gene TRBV24-1 combines with J gene TRBJ2-1; lacking DNA, the TRBD2 call made by TCRdb goes unchecked. The germline gives CDR1 KGHDR, CDR2 SFDVKD. The CDR3 loop spans 15 amino acids. The CDR3 sequence: CATSDIGRPYNEQFF.

The V call is TRBV20-1, the J call TRBJ2-2; with no DNA, the TCRdb D assignment of TRBD1 cannot be verified. The germline V gene has CDR1 DFQATT and CDR2 SNEGSKA (reference sequence). This CDR3 region has 14 residues. The CDR3 here is CSARGGGDTGELFF.

This chain connects TRBV30 to TRBJ1-2. The CDR3 consists of 12 residues. The germline CDR1 and CDR2 sequences are GTSNPN and SVGIG (reference sequence). The CDR3 sequence is CACRTARYGYTF. The full variable domain, with the rest looked up from reference TRBV30 and TRBJ1-2, is SQTIHQWPATLVQPVGSPLSLECTVEGTSNPNLYWYRQAAGRGLQLLFYSVGIGQISSEVPQNLSASRPQDRQFILSSKKLLLSDSGFYLCACRTARYGYTFGSGTRLTVV.

The gene calls are TRBV20-1 and TRBJ2-7; checking the TCRdb D call of TRBD2 is not possible without DNA. CDR1 DFQATT and CDR2 SNEGSKA come from the germline V gene (reference sequence). The CDR3 length is 16 residues. This chain's CDR3 is CSARDPRSGRIYEQYF.

The J gene is TRBJ2-1, the V gene TRBV15. This CDR3 has 16 amino acids. Germline lookup yields CDR1 LNHNV and CDR2 YYDKDF (reference sequence). The CDR3 here is CATSGTLARTYNEQFF.

This chain uses TRBV7-2 with TRBJ2-7; the TRBD2 assignment by TCRdb is unverifiable without DNA. Germline V lookup: CDR1 SGHTA, CDR2 FQGNSA. This CDR3 comprises 13 residues. The CDR3 loop reads CASAGGYTYEQYF.

This chain's CDR3 is CASSTGSGTGNEQFF. The rearrangement uses TRBV7-2 and TRBJ2-1; no DNA is available, so the TRBD1 call from TCRdb remains unchecked. The CDR3 consists of 15 residues. The germline gives CDR1 SGHTA, CDR2 FQGNSA.

The rearrangement links TRBV5-1 to TRBJ1-1. CDR3 length equals 13 residues. CDR1 is SGHRS, CDR2 YFSETQ, per germline. The CDR3: CASSLQHNTEAFF.